The 2 T cell receptor beta chains presented below share a single source sample, sequenced in a study of shared clonotypes between healthy human individuals. CD45RO-negative, CCR7-positively selected cells formed the naive CD8 fraction, excluding terminally differentiated effector memory CD45RA+ cells. TCRdb's table, derived via immunoSEQ multiplex PCR, lists solely in-frame clones and lacks some. The data hold 2 million or so clones, with about 94% observed a single time. The sequencing input was naive CD8+ T cells sorted from blood. The receptors here all came from a man between 18 and 29 years old in good health.

The chain carries TRBV6-1 and TRBJ2-7; D possibly corresponds to TRBD1 (5 bases). The V gene lost 5 bases and the J gene lost 1 base, with 9 bases spanning the gap. The CDR3 is 13 residues long. Germline values: CDR1 MNHNS, CDR2 SASEGT. The CDR3 protein is CASSHDRSYEQYF. The CDR3 DNA follows: TGTGCCAGCAGTCATGACAGATCCTACGAGCAGTACTTC.

The chain carries TRBV4-1 and TRBJ1-4; D possibly corresponds to TRBD1 (6 bases). The CDR3 has 17 residues. In germline, CDR1 is MGHRA, CDR2 YSYEKL. The V end was cut by 2 bases, the J end by 5 bases, with 18 bases between. CDR3 DNA sequence: TGCGCCAGCAGCCAACCATCACCACCAGGGGTGAATGAAAAACTGTTTTTT. This gives the protein CASSQPSPPGVNEKLFF.